The 9 T cell receptor beta chains given below trace back to one sample, sequenced in a study of blood T cell repertoires in COVID-19 (dated by TCRdb to 2018 to 2021). The library was generated by the immunoSEQ multiplex PCR assay. TCRdb took over this immuneACCESS table, retaining in-frame rearrangements with V and J assigned. Such tables are incomplete; in checked studies, under half of the missing clones stem from an unresolved V gene, and the remainder is unexplained. Within this sample are 200,000 to 250,000 clones, with 83% of them counted one time only. 4.8% of the sample belongs to the ten largest clones. The source material was PBMCs or T cells enriched from blood (not recorded which). The receptor set was obtained from a woman between 45 and 60 years old who had been exposed to COVID-19.

This clone was detected ten times or more. This sample includes further DNA sequences coding for the same CDR3. CDR3 sequence reads: CASSRTGNEQYF. The CDR3 DNA reads as TGTGCCAGCTCTCGGACAGGCAACGAGCAGTACTTC. The rearrangement links TRBV18 to TRBJ2-7; 7 bases are shared with TRBD1. The CDR3 runs 12 residues. CDR1 and CDR2 from the germline V gene are KGHSH and LQKENI. J lost 5 bases, V lost 6 bases, and 4 bases had no gene match.

The chain combines TRBV4-3 with TRBJ2-7, with 12 bases identical to TRBD1. The V gene end was trimmed by 3 bases and the J gene end by 3 bases; junction bases not matched to a gene: 15. Germline V gives CDR1 LGHNA, CDR2 YSLEER. The CDR3 totals 19 residues. The CDR3 loop is CASSHCRGMGTGGNYEQYF. The CDR3 nucleotides read TGCGCCAGCAGCCACTGTAGGGGTATGGGGACAGGGGGCAACTACGAGCAGTACTTC.

The chain links TRBV6-5 to TRBJ1-4; 8 nucleotides agree with TRBD1. Germline V gives CDR1 MNHEY, CDR2 SVGAGI. Trimming removed 6 bases from V and 6 bases from J; junction bases left unmatched: 6. The CDR3 consists of 14 residues. CDR3 in DNA: TGTGCCAGCAGAAGGACAGGGAGCGATGAAAAACTGTTTTTT. Its protein product is CASRRTGSDEKLFF.

The chain carries TRBV5-8 and TRBJ2-5; the match to TRBD1 covers 12 bases. The CDR3 is 15 residues long. V lost 4 bases, J lost 5 bases, and 6 bases stayed unmatched. In germline, CDR1 is SGHTS, CDR2 YDEGEE. Here the CDR3 reads CASSRGQGARETQYF. CDR3 bases: TGTGCCAGCAGCCGGGGACAGGGGGCGAGGGAGACCCAGTACTTC.

V and J are TRBV7-2 and TRBJ2-7, with 7 bases identical to TRBD2. The CDR3 has 14 residues. Trimming cost V 1 base and J 8 bases; bases outside gene matches: 8. From germline, CDR1 is SGHTA and CDR2 FQGNSA. The CDR3 loop reads CASSLGGTISQQYF. In DNA form, the CDR3 reads TGTGCCAGCAGCTTAGGGGGGACTATATCGCAGCAGTACTTC.

The chain carries TRBV4-2 and TRBJ2-1; maybe TRBD2 (6 bases). CDR3 length: 14 residues. Germline assignment: CDR1 LGHNA and CDR2 YNFKEQ. The V end was cut by 0 bases, the J end by 6 bases, with 9 bases between. The CDR3 DNA is TGTGCCAGCAGCCAAGACGGGGGATCCAATGAGCAGTTCTTC. Amino acids: CASSQDGGSNEQFF.

V usage is TRBV7-5 and J usage is TRBJ1-1. TRBV7-5 is labeled a pseudogene. The CDR3 has 16 residues. This CDR3 is CVRSLGSLCGRTEAFF. The CDR3, as DNA: TGTGTCAGAAGCTTAGGTTCGCTTTGCGGTAGGACTGAAGCTTTCTTT.

The chain joins TRBV5-1 to TRBJ2-3, with 12 bases fitting TRBD2. Per germline, CDR1 SGHRS and CDR2 YFSETQ. Germline trimming cut 4 bases from V and 6 bases from J; bases unmatched to any gene: 9. The CDR3 runs to 16 residues. The CDR3 nucleotides are TGCGCCAGCAGCCCTACTAGCGGGGGGCCTCCGGATACGCAGTATTTT. Its translation: CASSPTSGGPPDTQYF.

The chain is built from TRBV5-1 and TRBJ1-1, with no clear D. The V and J ends lost 4 bases and 1 base respectively, with 14 bases between them. The CDR3 loop spans 15 amino acids. CDR1 is SGHRS, CDR2 YFSETQ, per germline. The CDR3 loop is CASSPRALTNTEAFF. The CDR3 region has the DNA TGCGCCAGCAGCCCGAGGGCCCTGACGAACACTGAAGCTTTCTTT.